Below are 29 T cell receptor beta chains sequenced from a single sample in a study of T-cell memory formation after mild COVID-19. TCRdb re-derived calls from the 5' RACE reads in MiXCR, one entry per CDR3 protein. Found here are roughly 150,000 distinct CDR3 sequences, about an eighth of them singletons; the top ten hold approximately 3.3%. Sequencing used PBMCs or a T cell subset sorted from them (not recorded which). Source of these receptors: a man younger than 35 who had mild COVID-19 (a few samples of this study predate the infection). Cell type and time point are not known.

This clonotype came up a few times. The V and J genes are TRBV7-9 and TRBJ1-1, with D perhaps matching TRBD1 (5 bases). The CDR3 runs to 13 residues. Germline CDR1 SEHNR, CDR2 FQNEAQ (reference sequence). The V end lost 6 bases, the J end lost 1 base, and 9 bases lay between the germline ends. The CDR3 sequence: CASREQENTEAFF. The CDR3 DNA reads TGTGCCAGCAGAGAACAGGAGAACACTGAAGCTTTCTTT.

This clonotype was counted between two and nine times. The V call is TRBV14, the J call TRBJ1-1; D is unresolved. The V gene's germline CDR1 is SGHDN and CDR2 FVKESK. Trimming cost V 4 bases and J 0 bases, with 9 bases left between them. This CDR3 has 14 amino acids. This CDR3 reads CASSPMGLNTEAFF. DNA for the CDR3: TGTGCCAGCAGCCCCATGGGGTTGAACACTGAAGCTTTCTTT. The variable domain in full, with the rest retrieved from reference TRBV14 and TRBJ1-1, is EAGVTQFPSHSVIEKGQTVTLRCDPISGHDNLYWYRRVMGKEIKFLLHFVKESKQDESGMPNNRFLAERTGGTYSTLKVQPAELEDSGVYFCASSPMGLNTEAFFGQGTRLTVV.

The chain carries TRBV29-1 and TRBJ2-3, with 12 bases matching TRBD2. This CDR3 is 15 amino acids long. The V segment lost 4 bases and the J segment 6 bases; nucleotides outside the gene matches: 8. Per germline, CDR1 SQVTM and CDR2 ANQGSEA. CDR3 protein: CSVGASGGAWDTQYF. Written as DNA, the CDR3 is TGCAGCGTTGGAGCTAGCGGGGGGGCATGGGATACGCAGTATTTT.

This clonotype was detected only a few times. V usage is TRBV19 and J usage is TRBJ1-1; D is perhaps TRBD1 (5 bases). Germline V gene sequence: CDR1 LNHDA, CDR2 SQIVND (reference sequence). The V end lost 6 bases, the J end lost 0 bases, and 14 bases lay between the germline ends. The length of the CDR3 is 15 residues. CDR3 in amino acids: CASRETEVLNTEAFF. The CDR3, as DNA: TGTGCCAGTAGGGAGACAGAAGTCTTGAACACTGAAGCTTTCTTT.

In this sample, this clonotype turned up a few times. The J gene is TRBJ1-5, the V gene TRBV7-2; D not resolved. V lost 1 base and J 4 bases, leaving 11 bases between the germline ends. Looked up from germline, CDR1 is SGHTA and CDR2 is FQGNSA. This CDR3 is 15 amino acids long. The CDR3 protein is CASSLVYSPNQPQHF. The DNA of the CDR3 is TGTGCCAGCAGCTTAGTCTACAGCCCTAATCAGCCCCAGCATTTT.

The rearrangement uses TRBV9 and TRBJ2-3; D gene uncertain. Germline V CDR1 and CDR2: SGDLS, YYNGEE. The CDR3 is made up of 15 amino acids. Trimming left V 1 base short and J 4 bases short, with 13 bases between. CDR3 loop: CASSVLSLHADTQYF. DNA of the CDR3: TGTGCCAGCAGCGTACTGAGCCTGCATGCAGATACGCAGTATTTT.

The chain recombines TRBV2 with TRBJ1-5, with D possibly matching TRBD1 (5 bases). The germline V gene has CDR1 SNHLY and CDR2 FYNNEI. The V and J ends lost 3 bases and 6 bases respectively, with 15 bases between them. The CDR3 totals 15 residues. In DNA form, the CDR3 reads TGTGCCAGCAGTGATGAGAGGGCGGGGGGTCAGCCCCAGCATTTT. It encodes CASSDERAGGQPQHF.

This clonotype came up a few times. The genes are TRBV4-3 and TRBJ2-7, with TRBD1 matching 11 bases. Germline V gene sequence: CDR1 LGHNA, CDR2 YSLEER. Losses at the gene ends were 0 bases for V and 3 bases for J; bases not matched to a gene: 1. This CDR3 is built from 15 residues. The CDR3 protein is CASSQEGTGGYEQYF. The CDR3 nucleotides are TGCGCCAGCAGCCAAGAGGGGACAGGGGGCTACGAGCAGTACTTC.

This clonotype was seen a handful of times. The gene calls are TRBV21-1 and TRBJ1-1. TRBV21-1 is a documented pseudogene. There are 16 residues in the CDR3. The CDR3 DNA sequence: TGTGCCAGCAGCGCACCAGGGAGGGATCGGAACACTGAAGCTTTCTTT. The encoded protein is CASSAPGRDRNTEAFF.

This clonotype was found a few times. The V and J genes are TRBV9 and TRBJ2-1; possible D gene TRBD1, 6 bases. The CDR3 totals 12 residues. The germline V and J ends were trimmed by 7 bases and 3 bases, with 8 bases remaining between them. Germline V gives CDR1 SGDLS, CDR2 YYNGEE. The CDR3 loop is CASRQDYNEQFF. As DNA, the CDR3 is TGTGCCAGCCGACAGGACTACAATGAGCAGTTCTTC.

The table lists this clonotype with a few counts. This chain connects TRBV7-2 to TRBJ2-3; 13 nucleotides match TRBD2. CDR1 is SGHTA and CDR2 is FQGNSA in the germline V gene. The CDR3 contains 17 residues. The V gene end was trimmed by 5 bases and the J gene end by 6 bases; junction bases not matched to a gene: 11. This CDR3 is CASSPGLAGVGIDTQYF. The CDR3 bases are TGTGCCAGCAGCCCCGGACTAGCGGGGGTTGGGATTGATACGCAGTATTTT.

In its sample, this clonotype was seen a few times. The chain uses TRBV6-6 and TRBJ2-3; possible D gene TRBD2, 6 bases. This CDR3 spans 12 amino acids. Germline CDR1 MNHNY, CDR2 SVGAGI (reference sequence). Trimming removed 2 bases at V and 6 bases at J, with 6 bases between. CDR3 in DNA: TGTGCCAGCAGTTACACTAGCGATACGCAGTATTTT. Residues: CASSYTSDTQYF.

This clonotype has only a few counts. The V gene is TRBV3-1, the J gene TRBJ2-5, with unresolved D. CDR3 length: 14 amino acids. V was trimmed by 1 base and J by 2 bases, leaving 8 bases between them. The germline gives CDR1 LGHDT, CDR2 YNNKEL (reference sequence). Here the CDR3 DNA reads TGTGCCAGCAGCCAAGGCCGGAAACAAGAGACCCAGTACTTC. Protein product: CASSQGRKQETQYF.

This clonotype was observed many times. J is TRBJ2-4 and V is TRBV5-6, with D possibly being TRBD1 or TRBD2 (6 bases each). Germline values: CDR1 SGHDT, CDR2 YYEEEE. The CDR3 is made up of 13 amino acids. Trimming removed 2 bases at V and 6 bases at J, with 9 bases between. The CDR3 DNA is TGTGCCAGCAGCTTTAAGGGGGGAAACATTCAGTACTTC. It translates to CASSFKGGNIQYF. Full variable domain (rest looked up from reference TRBV5-6 and TRBJ2-4): DAGVTQSPTHLIKTRGQQVTLRCSPKSGHDTVSWYQQALGQGPQFIFQYYEEEERQRGNFPDRFSGHQFPNYSSELNVNALLLGDSALYLCASSFKGGNIQYFGAGTRLSVL.

This clonotype was detected many times. The chain is built from TRBV29-1 and TRBJ1-4; D not certain. The CDR3 is 11 residues long. Germline V gene data show CDR1 as SQVTM and CDR2 as ANQGSEA. Trimming shortened V by 5 bases and J by 8 bases, and 9 bases separated the two germline ends. The CDR3: CSVLSEEKLFF. In DNA form, the CDR3 reads TGCAGCGTTTTAAGTGAGGAAAAACTGTTTTTT.

V usage is TRBV3-1 and J usage is TRBJ1-6; the match to TRBD1 covers 7 bases. This CDR3 spans 13 amino acids. J lost 11 bases, V lost 4 bases, and 5 bases had no gene match. Per the germline V gene, CDR1 is LGHDT and CDR2 is YNNKEL (reference sequence). The DNA for the CDR3 is TGTGCCAGCAGCCGACAGGGAAGGGCACCCCTCCACTTT. Encoded protein: CASSRQGRAPLHF.

V usage is TRBV7-2 and J usage is TRBJ2-3, with TRBD1 matching 8 bases. This CDR3 is 14 amino acids long. Trimming at V came to 4 bases and at J to 4 bases, leaving 4 bases not matched to a gene. Germline V lookup: CDR1 SGHTA, CDR2 FQGNSA. In DNA form, the CDR3 reads TGTGCCAGCAGCTCAACAGGGGGAGCAGATACGCAGTATTTT. This gives the protein CASSSTGGADTQYF.

This clonotype came up a few times. V usage is TRBV3-1 and J usage is TRBJ1-2; TRBD1 is a possible D gene (5 bases). V shed 3 bases and J shed 2 bases, with 16 bases lying between them. This CDR3 region has 16 residues. CDR1 LGHDT and CDR2 YNNKEL come from the germline V gene (reference sequence). The CDR3 reads CASSHGPPGRNYGYTF. CDR3 DNA: TGTGCCAGCAGCCACGGACCCCCGGGACGGAACTATGGCTACACCTTC.

The chain couples TRBV12-3 or TRBV12-4 to TRBJ2-5; no reliable D call. This CDR3 is 14 amino acids long. V dropped 6 bases and J dropped 4 bases, with 15 bases sitting between them. CDR3 sequence: CASSPSRESETQYF. CDR3 DNA sequence: TGTGCCAGCAGCCCGAGTAGGGAATCAGAGACCCAGTACTTC.

The sample holds a few counts of this clonotype. This chain joins TRBV11-2 and TRBJ2-3, with TRBD2 matching over 12 bases. The J segment lost 4 bases and the V segment lost 5 bases, leaving 7 bases of the junction unmatched. CDR3 size: 16 residues. Germline V CDR1 and CDR2: SGHAT, FQNNGV. CDR3: CASSPRTSGAPDTQYF. CDR3 bases: TGTGCCAGCAGCCCCCGGACTAGCGGGGCCCCAGATACGCAGTATTTT.

V and J are TRBV5-1 and TRBJ1-1; D is unclear. This CDR3 contains 15 residues. Looked up from germline, CDR1 is SGHRS and CDR2 is YFSETQ. Trimming took off 4 bases at V and 1 base at J, with 14 bases between the two ends. CDR3 in DNA: TGCGCCAGCAGCCCCCGTGGACGGGCGAACACTGAAGCTTTCTTT. Its translation: CASSPRGRANTEAFF.

J is TRBJ1-6 and V is TRBV5-4; the D is unclear. The CDR3 is 13 amino acids. V was clipped by 4 bases and J by 9 bases, with 11 bases between them. The V gene's germline CDR1 is SGHNT and CDR2 YYREEE (reference sequence). The CDR3 spells CASSPLGSSPLHF. Written as DNA, the CDR3 is TGTGCCAGCAGCCCCCTCGGCAGTTCACCCCTCCACTTT.

There are a few counts of this clonotype. The V and J genes are TRBV7-3 and TRBJ2-7, with D possibly being TRBD1 (5 bases). The CDR3 is 14 residues long. Germline V CDR1 and CDR2: SGHTA, FQGTGA. V was cut by 4 bases and J by 6 bases, with 16 bases left in between. CDR3 sequence reads: CASSSYPPRAEQYV. The CDR3 bases are TGTGCCAGCAGCTCTTACCCTCCCAGGGCCGAGCAGTACGTC.

This clonotype was found many times. This chain uses TRBV6-6 with TRBJ1-4; TRBD1 matches at 7 bases. Per germline, CDR1 MNHNY and CDR2 SVGAGI (reference sequence). The CDR3 runs to 14 residues. After removal of 4 bases from V and 8 bases from J, the junction contained 7 bases not matched to a gene. The CDR3 is CASSSDRVGEKLFF. The CDR3 DNA reads as TGTGCCAGCAGTTCTGACAGGGTGGGGGAAAAACTGTTTTTT.

The sample holds many counts of this clonotype. The CDR3 DNA follows: TGTGCCAGCAGCTTAAACTACAATGAGCAGTTCTTC. This gives the protein CASSLNYNEQFF. The chain has TRBV7-3 and TRBJ2-1, with D unclear. The CDR3 covers 12 residues. Trimming took off 1 base at V and 3 bases at J, with 1 base between the two ends. Germline V lookup: CDR1 SGHTA, CDR2 FQGTGA.

This clonotype was seen more than once but under ten times. V usage is TRBV5-1 and J usage is TRBJ2-3, with a weak D call TRBD2 (6 bases). The CDR3 spans 16 residues. Germline CDR1 SGHRS, CDR2 YFSETQ. V shed 0 bases and J shed 0 bases, with 11 bases lying between them. CDR3 in amino acids: CASSLGRGTSTDTQYF. The DNA of the CDR3 is TGCGCCAGCAGCTTGGGTCGTGGGACTAGCACAGATACGCAGTATTTT.

This clonotype was found a few times. This rearrangement joins TRBV7-9 to TRBJ2-5, with unresolved D. From germline, CDR1 is SEHNR and CDR2 FQNEAQ (reference sequence). Trimming took off 0 bases at V and 0 bases at J, with 8 bases between the two ends. CDR3 length equals 15 residues. This CDR3 reads CASSLARVNQETQYF. The CDR3 DNA reads TGTGCCAGCAGCTTAGCCAGAGTGAACCAAGAGACCCAGTACTTC.

In its sample, this clonotype was seen once. The chain links TRBV7-9 to TRBJ2-3, with D tentatively TRBD2 (5 bases). The CDR3 has 14 residues. Trimming removed 6 bases from V and 4 bases from J, with 14 bases in between. CDR1 is SEHNR and CDR2 is FQNEAQ in the germline V gene (reference sequence). Here the CDR3 reads CASSESGRADTQYF. CDR3 in DNA: TGTGCCAGCAGTGAGAGCGGACGGGCAGATACGCAGTATTTT.

This clonotype was observed a few times. The genes are TRBV7-9 and TRBJ1-1; 7 bases agree with TRBD1. The CDR3 has 17 residues. J was trimmed by 2 bases and V by 5 bases; bases with no gene match: 14. Germline V gene sequence: CDR1 SEHNR, CDR2 FQNEAQ (reference sequence). The CDR3 DNA sequence: TGTGCCAGCAGCCCCAGACAGGGCAGTATGGAAAACACTGAAGCTTTCTTT. Its translation is CASSPRQGSMENTEAFF.